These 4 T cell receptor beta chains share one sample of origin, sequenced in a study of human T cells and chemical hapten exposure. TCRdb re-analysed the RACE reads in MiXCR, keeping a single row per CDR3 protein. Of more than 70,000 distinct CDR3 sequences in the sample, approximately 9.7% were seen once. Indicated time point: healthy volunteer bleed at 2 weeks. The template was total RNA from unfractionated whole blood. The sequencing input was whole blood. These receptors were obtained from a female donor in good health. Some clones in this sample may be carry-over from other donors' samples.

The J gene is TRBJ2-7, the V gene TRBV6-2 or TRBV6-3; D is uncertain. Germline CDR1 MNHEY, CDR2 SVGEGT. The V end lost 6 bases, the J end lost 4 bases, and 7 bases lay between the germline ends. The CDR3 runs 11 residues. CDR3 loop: CASSGRYEQYF. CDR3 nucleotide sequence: TGTGCCAGCAGCGGACGGTACGAGCAGTACTTC.

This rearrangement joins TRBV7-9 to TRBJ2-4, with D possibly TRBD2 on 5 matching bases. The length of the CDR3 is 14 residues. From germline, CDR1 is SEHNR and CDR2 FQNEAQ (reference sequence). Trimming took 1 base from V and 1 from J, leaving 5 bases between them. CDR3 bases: TGTGCCAGCAGCTTAGGGGAGGCCAAAAACATTCAGTACTTC. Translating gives CASSLGEAKNIQYF.

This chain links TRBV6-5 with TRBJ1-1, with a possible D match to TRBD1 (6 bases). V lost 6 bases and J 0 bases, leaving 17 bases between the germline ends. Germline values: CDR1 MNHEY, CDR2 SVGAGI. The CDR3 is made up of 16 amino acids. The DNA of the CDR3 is TGTGCCAGCAGACCGGTGGGGGGCAGAGTGAACACTGAAGCTTTCTTT. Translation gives CASRPVGGRVNTEAFF.

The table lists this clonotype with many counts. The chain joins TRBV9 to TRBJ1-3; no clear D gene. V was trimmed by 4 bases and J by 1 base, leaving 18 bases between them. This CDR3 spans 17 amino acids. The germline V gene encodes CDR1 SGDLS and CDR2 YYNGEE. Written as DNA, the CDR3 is TGTGCCAGCAGCACACCACTAGGCGGGCTTTCTGGAAACACCATATATTTT. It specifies CASSTPLGGLSGNTIYF.